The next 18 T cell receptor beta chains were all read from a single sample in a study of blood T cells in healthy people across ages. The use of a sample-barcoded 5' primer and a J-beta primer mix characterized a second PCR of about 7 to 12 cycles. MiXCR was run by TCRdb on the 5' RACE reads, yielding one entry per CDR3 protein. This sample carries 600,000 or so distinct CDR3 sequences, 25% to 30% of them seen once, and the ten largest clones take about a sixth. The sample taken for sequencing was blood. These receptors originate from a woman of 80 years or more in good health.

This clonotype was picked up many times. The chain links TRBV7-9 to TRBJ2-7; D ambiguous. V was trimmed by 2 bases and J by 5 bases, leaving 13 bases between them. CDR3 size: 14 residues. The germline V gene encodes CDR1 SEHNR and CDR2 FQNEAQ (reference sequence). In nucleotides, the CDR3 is TGTGCCAGCAGCTTACGTGATGTCTACCACGAGCAGTACTTC. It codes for CASSLRDVYHEQYF.

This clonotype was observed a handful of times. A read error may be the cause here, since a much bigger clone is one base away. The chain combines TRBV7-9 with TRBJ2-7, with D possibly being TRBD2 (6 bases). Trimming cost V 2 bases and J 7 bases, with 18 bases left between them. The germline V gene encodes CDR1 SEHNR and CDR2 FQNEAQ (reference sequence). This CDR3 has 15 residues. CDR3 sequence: CASSLRAGSYNEQYF. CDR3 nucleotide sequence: TGTGCCAGCAGCTTAAGAGCGGGCTCCTACAATGAGCAGTACTTC.

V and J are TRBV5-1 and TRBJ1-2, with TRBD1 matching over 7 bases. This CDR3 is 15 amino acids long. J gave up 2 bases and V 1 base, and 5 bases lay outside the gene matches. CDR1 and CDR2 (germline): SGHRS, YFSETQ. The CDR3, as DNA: TGCGCCAGCAGCTTGAAAGACAGGGAAAACTATGGCTACACCTTC. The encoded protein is CASSLKDRENYGYTF.

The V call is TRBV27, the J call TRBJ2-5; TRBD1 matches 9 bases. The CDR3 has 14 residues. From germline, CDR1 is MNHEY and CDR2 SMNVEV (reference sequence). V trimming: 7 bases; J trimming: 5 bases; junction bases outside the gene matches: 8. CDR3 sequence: CASTNRGPGETQYF. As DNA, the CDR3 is TGTGCCAGCACGAACAGGGGGCCGGGGGAGACCCAGTACTTC.

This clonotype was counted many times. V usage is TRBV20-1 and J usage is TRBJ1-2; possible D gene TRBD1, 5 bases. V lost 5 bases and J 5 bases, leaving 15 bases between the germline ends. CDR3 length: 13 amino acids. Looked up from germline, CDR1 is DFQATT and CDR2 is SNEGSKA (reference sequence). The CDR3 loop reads CSAVSGQNYGYTF. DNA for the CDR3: TGCAGTGCTGTTTCGGGGCAGAATTATGGCTACACCTTC.

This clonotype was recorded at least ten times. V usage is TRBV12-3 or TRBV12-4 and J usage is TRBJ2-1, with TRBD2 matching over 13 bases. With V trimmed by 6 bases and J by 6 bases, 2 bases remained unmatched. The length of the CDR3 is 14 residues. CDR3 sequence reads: CASRLAGGPNEQFF. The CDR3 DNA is TGTGCCAGCAGACTAGCGGGGGGGCCCAATGAGCAGTTCTTC.

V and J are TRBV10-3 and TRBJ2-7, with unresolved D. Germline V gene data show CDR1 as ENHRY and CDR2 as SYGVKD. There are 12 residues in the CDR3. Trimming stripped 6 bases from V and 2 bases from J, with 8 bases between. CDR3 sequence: CAISDGPYEQYF. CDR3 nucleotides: TGTGCCATCAGCGACGGGCCCTACGAGCAGTACTTC.

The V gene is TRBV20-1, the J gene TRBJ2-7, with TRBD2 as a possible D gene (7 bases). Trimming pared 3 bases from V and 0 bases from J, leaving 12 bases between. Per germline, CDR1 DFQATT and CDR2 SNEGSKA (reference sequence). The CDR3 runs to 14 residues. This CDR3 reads CSARGGANSYEQYF. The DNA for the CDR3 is TGCAGTGCTAGGGGGGGGGCCAACTCCTACGAGCAGTACTTC.

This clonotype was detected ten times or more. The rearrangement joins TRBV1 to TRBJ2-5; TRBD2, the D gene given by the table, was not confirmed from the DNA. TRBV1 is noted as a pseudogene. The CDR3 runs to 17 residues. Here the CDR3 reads CTSSQDPLAGIQETQYF. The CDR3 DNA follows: TGCACCAGCAGCCAAGATCCCCTAGCGGGGATCCAAGAGACCCAGTACTTC.

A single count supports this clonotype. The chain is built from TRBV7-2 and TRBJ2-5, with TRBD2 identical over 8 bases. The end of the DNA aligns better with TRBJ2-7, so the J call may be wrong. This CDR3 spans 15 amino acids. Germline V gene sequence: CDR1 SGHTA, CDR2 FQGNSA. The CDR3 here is CVGSLRAGGPHEQYF. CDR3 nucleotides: TGTGTCGGCAGCTTACGGGCGGGGGGCCCCCACGAGCAGTACTTC.

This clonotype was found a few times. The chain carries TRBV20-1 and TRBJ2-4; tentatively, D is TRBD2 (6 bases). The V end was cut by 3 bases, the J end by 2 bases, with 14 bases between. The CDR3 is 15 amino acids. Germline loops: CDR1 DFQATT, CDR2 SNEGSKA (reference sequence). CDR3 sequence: CSARGGFGSKNIQYF. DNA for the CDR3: TGCAGTGCTAGGGGGGGTTTTGGGTCCAAAAACATTCAGTACTTC.

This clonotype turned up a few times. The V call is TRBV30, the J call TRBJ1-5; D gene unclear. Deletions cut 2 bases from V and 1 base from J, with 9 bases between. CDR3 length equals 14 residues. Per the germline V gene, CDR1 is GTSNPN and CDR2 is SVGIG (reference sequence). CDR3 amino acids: CAWSMMASNQPQHF. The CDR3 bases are TGTGCCTGGAGTATGATGGCCAGCAATCAGCCCCAGCATTTT.

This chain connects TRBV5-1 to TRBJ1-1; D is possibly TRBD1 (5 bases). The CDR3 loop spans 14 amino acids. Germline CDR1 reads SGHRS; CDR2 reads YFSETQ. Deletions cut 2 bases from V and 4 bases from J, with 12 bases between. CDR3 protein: CASSFREGGTEAFF. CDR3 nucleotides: TGCGCCAGCAGCTTCAGGGAAGGCGGCACTGAAGCTTTCTTT.

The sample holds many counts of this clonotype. The CDR3 sequence: CASSLARAVDGYTF. The CDR3 DNA reads as TGTGCCAGCAGCTTAGCGAGGGCAGTGGATGGCTACACCTTC. The genes are TRBV7-9 and TRBJ1-2, with D unresolved. Germline V CDR1 and CDR2: SEHNR, FQNEAQ (reference sequence). This CDR3 comprises 14 residues. The V end lost 0 bases, the J end lost 6 bases, and 11 bases lay between the germline ends.

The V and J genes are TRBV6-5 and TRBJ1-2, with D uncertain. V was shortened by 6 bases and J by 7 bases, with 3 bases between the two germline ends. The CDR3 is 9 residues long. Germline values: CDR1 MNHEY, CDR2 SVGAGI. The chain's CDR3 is CASRCGYTF. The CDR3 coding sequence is TGTGCCAGCAGGTGTGGCTACACCTTC.

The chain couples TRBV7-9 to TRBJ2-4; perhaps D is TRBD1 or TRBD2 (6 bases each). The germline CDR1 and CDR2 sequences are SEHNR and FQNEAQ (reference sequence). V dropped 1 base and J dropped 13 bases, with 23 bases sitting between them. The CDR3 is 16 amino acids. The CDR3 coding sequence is TGTGCCAGCAGCTTAGTTCGTGGGGGCGGGGCTAATGAGCAGTACTTC. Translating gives CASSLVRGGGANEQYF.

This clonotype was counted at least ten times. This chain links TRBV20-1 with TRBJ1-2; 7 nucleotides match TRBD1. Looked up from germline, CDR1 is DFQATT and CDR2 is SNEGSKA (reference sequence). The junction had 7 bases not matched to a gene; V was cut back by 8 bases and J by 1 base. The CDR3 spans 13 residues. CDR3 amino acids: CSTPGQNNYGYTF. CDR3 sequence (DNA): TGCAGTACCCCGGGACAGAATAACTATGGCTACACCTTC.

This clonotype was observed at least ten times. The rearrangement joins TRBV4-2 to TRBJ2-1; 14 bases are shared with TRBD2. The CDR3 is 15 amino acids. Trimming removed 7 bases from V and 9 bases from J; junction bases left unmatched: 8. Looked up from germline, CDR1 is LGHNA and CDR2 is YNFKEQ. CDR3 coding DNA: TGTGCCAGCAACCGGGGACTAGCGGGAGTTAGTGAGCAGTTCTTC. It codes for CASNRGLAGVSEQFF.